The T cell receptor (beta chain) described here comes from a study of shared clonotypes between healthy human individuals. Looking at the study overall: The composition of the donors was a couple of women and a few men aged 18 to 49. Study conclusions and caveats: Blood alone was sampled, and tissue repertoires likely differ. Among donors, clonotype sharing was expected to be affected by sequencing depth.

CDR3 size: 13 residues. Germline CDR1 reads SNHLY; CDR2 reads FYNNEI. V dropped 10 bases and J dropped 3 bases, with 15 bases sitting between them. TCRdb's copy holds only in-frame clones and misses some; the assay was immunoSEQ multiplex PCR. Of approximately 640,000 clones in the sample, 72% were seen once. Donors had no recently reported acute infections or vaccinations and were HIV-negative. Worth noting for this clone: Antigen specificity is unknown.

Sequencing was performed on memory CD4+ T cells sorted from blood. Subset defined: CD45RA-negative fraction. This TCR came from a woman aged 30 to 39 in good health. J is TRBJ1-1 and V is TRBV2, with a possible D match to TRBD1 (6 bases). CDR3 bases: TGTGCCACCCAGGGGCAGGGCTACACTGAAGCTTTCTTT. Protein: CATQGQGYTEAFF.